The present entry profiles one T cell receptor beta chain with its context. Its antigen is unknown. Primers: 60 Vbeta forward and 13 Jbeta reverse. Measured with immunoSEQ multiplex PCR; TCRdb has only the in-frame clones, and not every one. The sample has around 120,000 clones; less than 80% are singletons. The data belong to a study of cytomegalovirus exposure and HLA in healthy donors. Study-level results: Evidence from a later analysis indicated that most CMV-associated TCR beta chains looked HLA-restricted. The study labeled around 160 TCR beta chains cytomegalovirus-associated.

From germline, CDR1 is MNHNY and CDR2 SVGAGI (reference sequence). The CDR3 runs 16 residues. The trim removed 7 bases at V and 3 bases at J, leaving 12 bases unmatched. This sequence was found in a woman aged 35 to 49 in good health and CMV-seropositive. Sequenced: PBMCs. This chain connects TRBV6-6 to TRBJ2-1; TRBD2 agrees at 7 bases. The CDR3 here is CASMTQAGRYYNEQFF. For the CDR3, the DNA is TGTGCCAGCATGACTCAAGCGGGAAGGTACTACAATGAGCAGTTCTTC.